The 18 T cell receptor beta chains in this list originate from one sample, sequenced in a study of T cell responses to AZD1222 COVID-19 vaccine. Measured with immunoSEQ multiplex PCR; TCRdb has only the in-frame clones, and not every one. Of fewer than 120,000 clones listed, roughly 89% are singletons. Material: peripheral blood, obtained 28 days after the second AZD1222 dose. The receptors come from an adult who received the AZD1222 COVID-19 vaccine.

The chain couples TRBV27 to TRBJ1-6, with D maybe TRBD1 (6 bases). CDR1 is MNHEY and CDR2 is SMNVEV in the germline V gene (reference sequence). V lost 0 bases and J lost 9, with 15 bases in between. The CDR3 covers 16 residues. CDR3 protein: CASSLSGAALGSPLHF. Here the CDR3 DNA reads TGTGCCAGCAGTTTATCGGGGGCAGCGTTGGGTTCACCCCTCCACTTT.

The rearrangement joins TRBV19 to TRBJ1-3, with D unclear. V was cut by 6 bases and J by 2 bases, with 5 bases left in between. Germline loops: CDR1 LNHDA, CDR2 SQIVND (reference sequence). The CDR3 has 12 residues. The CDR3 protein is CASRDPGNTIYF. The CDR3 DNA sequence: TGTGCCAGTAGGGACCCTGGAAACACCATATATTTT.

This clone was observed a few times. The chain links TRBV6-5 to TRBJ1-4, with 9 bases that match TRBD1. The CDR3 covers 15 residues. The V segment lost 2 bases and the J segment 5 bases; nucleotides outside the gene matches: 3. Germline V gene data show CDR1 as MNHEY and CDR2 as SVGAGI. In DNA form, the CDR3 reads TGTGCCAGCAGTTACGGGGACAGGGAGAATGAAAAACTGTTTTTT. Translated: CASSYGDRENEKLFF.

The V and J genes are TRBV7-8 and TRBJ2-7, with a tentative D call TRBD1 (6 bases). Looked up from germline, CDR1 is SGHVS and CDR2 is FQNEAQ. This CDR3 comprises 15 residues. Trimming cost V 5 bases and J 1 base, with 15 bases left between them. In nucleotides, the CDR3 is TGTGCCAGCAGCAAAAACAGGGAGATGTCCTACGAGCAGTACTTC. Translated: CASSKNREMSYEQYF.

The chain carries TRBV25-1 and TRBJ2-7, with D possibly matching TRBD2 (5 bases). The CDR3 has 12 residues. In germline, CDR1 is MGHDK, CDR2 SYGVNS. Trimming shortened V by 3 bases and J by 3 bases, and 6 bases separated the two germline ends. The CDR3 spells CASSDRDYEQYF. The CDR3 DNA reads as TGTGCCAGCAGTGATCGGGACTACGAGCAGTACTTC.

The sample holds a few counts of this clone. CDR3: CASNPGRSSYNEQFF. The CDR3 coding sequence is TGTGCCAGCAACCCGGGACGAAGCTCCTACAATGAGCAGTTCTTC. The chain carries TRBV7-9 and TRBJ2-1; D may be TRBD1 or TRBD2 (5 bases each). The CDR3 is 15 residues long. The germline CDR1 and CDR2 sequences are SEHNR and FQNEAQ (reference sequence). The V gene lost 7 bases and the J gene lost 0 bases, with 13 bases spanning the gap. Combining the CDR3 with reference TRBV7-9 and TRBJ2-1 gives the whole variable domain DTGVSQNPRHKITKRGQNVTFRCDPISEHNRLYWYRQTLGQGPEFLTYFQNEAQLEKSRLLSDRFSAERPKGSFSTLEIQRTEQGDSAMYLCASNPGRSSYNEQFFGPGTRLTVL.

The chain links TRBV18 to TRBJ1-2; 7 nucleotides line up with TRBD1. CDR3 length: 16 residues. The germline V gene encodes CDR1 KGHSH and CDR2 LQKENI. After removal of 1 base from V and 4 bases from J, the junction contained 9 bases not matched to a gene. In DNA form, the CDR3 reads TGTGCCAGCTCACCACGAATGGGGACAGCCTCCTATGGCTACACCTTC. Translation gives CASSPRMGTASYGYTF.

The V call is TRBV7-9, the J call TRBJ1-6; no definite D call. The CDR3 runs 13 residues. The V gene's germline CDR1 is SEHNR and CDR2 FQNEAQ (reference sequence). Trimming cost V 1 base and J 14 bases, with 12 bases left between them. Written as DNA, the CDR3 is TGTGCCAGCAGCTTAGGTCCCCCATCCACCCTCCACTTT. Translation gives CASSLGPPSTLHF. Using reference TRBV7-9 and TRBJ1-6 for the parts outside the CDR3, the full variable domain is DTGVSQNPRHKITKRGQNVTFRCDPISEHNRLYWYRQTLGQGPEFLTYFQNEAQLEKSRLLSDRFSAERPKGSFSTLEIQRTEQGDSAMYLCASSLGPPSTLHFGNGTRLTVT.

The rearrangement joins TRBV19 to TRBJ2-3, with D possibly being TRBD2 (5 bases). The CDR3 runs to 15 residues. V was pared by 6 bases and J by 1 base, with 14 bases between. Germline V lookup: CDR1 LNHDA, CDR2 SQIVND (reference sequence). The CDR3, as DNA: TGTGCCAGTAGCCTGCTTCTAGCCGGCACAGATACGCAGTATTTT. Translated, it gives CASSLLLAGTDTQYF.

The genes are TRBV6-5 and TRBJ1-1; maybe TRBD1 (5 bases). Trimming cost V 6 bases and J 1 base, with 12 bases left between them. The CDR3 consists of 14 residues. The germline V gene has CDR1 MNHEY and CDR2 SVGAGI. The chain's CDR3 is CASSRTGRNTEAFF. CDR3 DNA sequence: TGTGCCAGCAGCCGGACGGGACGGAACACTGAAGCTTTCTTT.

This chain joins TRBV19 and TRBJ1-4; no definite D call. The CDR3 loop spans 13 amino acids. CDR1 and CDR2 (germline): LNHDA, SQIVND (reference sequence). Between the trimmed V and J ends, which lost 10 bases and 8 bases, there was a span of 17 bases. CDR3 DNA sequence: TGTGCCACCTCGCTGGAAAAGAGGGAAAAACTGTTTTTT. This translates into CATSLEKREKLFF.

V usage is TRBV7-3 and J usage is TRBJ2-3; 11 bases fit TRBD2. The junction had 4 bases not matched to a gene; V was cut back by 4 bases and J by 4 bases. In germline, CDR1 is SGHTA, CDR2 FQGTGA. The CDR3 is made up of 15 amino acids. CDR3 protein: CASSSSGGIADTQYF. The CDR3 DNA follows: TGTGCCAGCAGCTCTAGCGGGGGGATCGCAGATACGCAGTATTTT.

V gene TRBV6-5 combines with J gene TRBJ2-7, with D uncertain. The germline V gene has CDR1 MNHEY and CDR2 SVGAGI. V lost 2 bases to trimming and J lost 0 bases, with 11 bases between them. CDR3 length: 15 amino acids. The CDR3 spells CASSYDKGLSYEQYF. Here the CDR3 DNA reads TGTGCCAGCAGTTACGACAAGGGCCTCTCCTACGAGCAGTACTTC.

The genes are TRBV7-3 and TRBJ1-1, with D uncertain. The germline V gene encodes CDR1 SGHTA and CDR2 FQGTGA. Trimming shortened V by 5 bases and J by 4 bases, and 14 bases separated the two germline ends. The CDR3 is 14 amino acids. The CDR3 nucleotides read TGTGCCAGCAGCCCATTCGATATTAGCACTGAAGCTTTCTTT. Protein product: CASSPFDISTEAFF.

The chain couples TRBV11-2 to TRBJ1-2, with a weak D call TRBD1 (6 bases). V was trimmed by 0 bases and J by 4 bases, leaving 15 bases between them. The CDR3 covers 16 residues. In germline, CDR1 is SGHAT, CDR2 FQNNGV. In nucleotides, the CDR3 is TGTGCCAGCAGCTTAGATCACGGACAGAAAACCTATGGCTACACCTTC. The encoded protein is CASSLDHGQKTYGYTF.

The CDR3 reads CASSSSQDTQYF. The CDR3 DNA reads as TGTGCCAGCAGCTCATCACAAGATACGCAGTATTTT. The V and J genes are TRBV7-9 and TRBJ2-3, with unresolved D. The CDR3 runs 12 residues. From germline, CDR1 is SEHNR and CDR2 FQNEAQ (reference sequence). V dropped 4 bases and J dropped 5 bases, with 7 bases sitting between them.

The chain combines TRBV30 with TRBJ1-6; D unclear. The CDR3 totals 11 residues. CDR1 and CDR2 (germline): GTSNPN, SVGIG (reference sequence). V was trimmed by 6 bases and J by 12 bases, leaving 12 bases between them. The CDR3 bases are TGTGCCTGTACATGGGGTGGACCCCTCCACTTT. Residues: CACTWGGPLHF. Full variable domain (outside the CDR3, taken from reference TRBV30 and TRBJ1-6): SQTIHQWPATLVQPVGSPLSLECTVEGTSNPNLYWYRQAAGRGLQLLFYSVGIGQISSEVPQNLSASRPQDRQFILSSKKLLLSDSGFYLCACTWGGPLHFGNGTRLTVT.

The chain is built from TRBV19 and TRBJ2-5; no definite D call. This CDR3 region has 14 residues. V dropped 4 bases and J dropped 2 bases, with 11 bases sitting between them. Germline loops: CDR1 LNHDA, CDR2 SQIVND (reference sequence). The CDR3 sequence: CASSSPRDQETQYF. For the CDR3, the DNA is TGTGCCAGTAGTAGTCCCCGAGATCAAGAGACCCAGTACTTC.